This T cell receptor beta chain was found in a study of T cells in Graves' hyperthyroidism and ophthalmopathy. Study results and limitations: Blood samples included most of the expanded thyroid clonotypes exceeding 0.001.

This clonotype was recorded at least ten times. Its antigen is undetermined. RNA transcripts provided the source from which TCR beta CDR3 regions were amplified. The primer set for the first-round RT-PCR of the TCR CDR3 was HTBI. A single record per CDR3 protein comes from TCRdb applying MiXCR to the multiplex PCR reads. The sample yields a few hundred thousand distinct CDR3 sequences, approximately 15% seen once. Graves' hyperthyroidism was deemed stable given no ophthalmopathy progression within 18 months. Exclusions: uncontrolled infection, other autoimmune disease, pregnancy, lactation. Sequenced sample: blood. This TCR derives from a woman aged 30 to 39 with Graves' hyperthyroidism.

The CDR3 loop is CASSDPGRLDNEQFF. DNA of the CDR3: TGTGCCAGCAGTGATCCGGGACGGTTAGACAATGAGCAGTTCTTC. The chain employs TRBV6-1 and TRBJ2-1, with D perhaps given as TRBD1 or TRBD2 (5 bases each). Per the germline V gene, CDR1 is MNHNS and CDR2 is SASEGT. Trimming shortened V by 3 bases and J by 5 bases, and 14 bases separated the two germline ends. The CDR3 consists of 15 residues.